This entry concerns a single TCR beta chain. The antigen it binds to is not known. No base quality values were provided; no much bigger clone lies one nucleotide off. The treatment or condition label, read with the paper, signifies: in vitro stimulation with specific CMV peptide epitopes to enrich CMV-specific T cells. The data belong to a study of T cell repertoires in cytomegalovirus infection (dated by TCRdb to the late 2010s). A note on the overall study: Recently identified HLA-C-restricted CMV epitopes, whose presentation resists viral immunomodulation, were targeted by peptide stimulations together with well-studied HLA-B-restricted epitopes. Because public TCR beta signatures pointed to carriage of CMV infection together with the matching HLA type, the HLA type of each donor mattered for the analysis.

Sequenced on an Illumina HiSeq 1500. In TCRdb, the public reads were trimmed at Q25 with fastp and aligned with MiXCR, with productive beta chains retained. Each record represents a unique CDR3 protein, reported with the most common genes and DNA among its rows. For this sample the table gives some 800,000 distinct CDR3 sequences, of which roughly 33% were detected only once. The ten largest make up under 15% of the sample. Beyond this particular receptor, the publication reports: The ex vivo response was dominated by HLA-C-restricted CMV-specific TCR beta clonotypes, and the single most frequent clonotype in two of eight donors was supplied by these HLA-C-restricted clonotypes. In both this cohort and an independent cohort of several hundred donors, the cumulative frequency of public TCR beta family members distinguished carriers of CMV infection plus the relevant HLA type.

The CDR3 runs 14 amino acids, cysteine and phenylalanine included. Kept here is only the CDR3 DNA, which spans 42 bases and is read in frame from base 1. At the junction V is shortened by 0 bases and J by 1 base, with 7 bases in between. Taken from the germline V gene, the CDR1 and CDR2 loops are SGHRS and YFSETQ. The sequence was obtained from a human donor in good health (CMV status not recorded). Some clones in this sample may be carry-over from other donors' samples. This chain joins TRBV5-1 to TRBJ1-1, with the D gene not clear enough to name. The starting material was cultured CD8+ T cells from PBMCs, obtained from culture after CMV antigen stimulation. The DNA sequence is TGCGCCAGCAGCTTGGAGATTGGGAACACTGAAGCTTTCTTT. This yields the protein CASSLEIGNTEAFF.